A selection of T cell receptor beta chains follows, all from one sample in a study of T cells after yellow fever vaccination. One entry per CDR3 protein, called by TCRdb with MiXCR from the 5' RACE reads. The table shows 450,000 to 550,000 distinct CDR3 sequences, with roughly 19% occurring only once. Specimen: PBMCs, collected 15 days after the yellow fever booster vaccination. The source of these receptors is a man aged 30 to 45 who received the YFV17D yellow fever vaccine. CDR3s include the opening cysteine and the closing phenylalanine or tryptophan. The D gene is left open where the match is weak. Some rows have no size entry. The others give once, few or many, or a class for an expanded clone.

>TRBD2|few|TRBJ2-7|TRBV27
CASSLRGLFYEQYF
TGTGCCAGCAGTTTGCGGGGACTATTCTACGAGCAGTACTTC
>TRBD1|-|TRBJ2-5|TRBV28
CASGTGGETQYF
TGTGCCAGCGGCACAGGGGGAGAGACCCAGTACTTC
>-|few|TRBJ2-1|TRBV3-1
CASSQLVGTRPNGEQFF
TGTGCCAGCAGCCAACTAGTAGGGACTCGCCCTAACGGTGAGCAGTTCTTC
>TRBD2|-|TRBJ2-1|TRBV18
CASSPLAEIYNEQFF
TGTGCCAGCTCACCTCTAGCGGAGATTTACAATGAGCAGTTCTTC
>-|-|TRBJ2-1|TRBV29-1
CSVEDRRASYNEQFF
TGCAGCGTTGAAGATCGCAGGGCCTCCTACAATGAGCAGTTCTTC
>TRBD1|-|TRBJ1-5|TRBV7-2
CASSSDLGQYSNQPQHF
TGTGCCAGCAGCTCCGACCTGGGACAGTATAGCAATCAGCCCCAGCATTTT
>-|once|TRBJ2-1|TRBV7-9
CASSLGRNGNEQFF
TGTGCCAGCAGCTTAGGTCGAAATGGCAATGAGCAGTTCTTC
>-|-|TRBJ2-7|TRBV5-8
CASSSLGLLYEQYF
TGTGCCAGCAGCTCCTTGGGGCTCCTCTACGAGCAGTACTTC
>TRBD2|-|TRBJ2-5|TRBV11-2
CASSPSGGTETQYF
TGTGCCAGCAGCCCGTCGGGGGGAACGGAGACCCAGTACTTC
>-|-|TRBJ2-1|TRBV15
CATSTGLVLAYNEQFF
TGTGCCACCAGCACGGGACTGGTCCTAGCTTACAATGAGCAGTTCTTC
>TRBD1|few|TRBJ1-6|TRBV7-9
CASSFAPGTGVSPLHF
TGTGCCAGCAGCTTTGCCCCCGGGACAGGGGTGTCACCCCTCCACTTT
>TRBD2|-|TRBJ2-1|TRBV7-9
CASSLRAVSGSANEQFF
TGTGCCAGCAGCTTAAGGGCGGTTAGCGGGAGTGCCAATGAGCAGTTCTTC
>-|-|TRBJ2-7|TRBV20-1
CSALAAGSYEQYF
TGCAGTGCTTTAGCGGCTGGCTCCTACGAGCAGTACTTC
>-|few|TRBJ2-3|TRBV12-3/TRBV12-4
CASSLTRYTDTQYF
TGTGCCAGCAGTTTAACTAGATACACAGATACGCAGTATTTT
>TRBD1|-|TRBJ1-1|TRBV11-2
CASSFRGTGASVATEAFF
TGTGCCAGCAGCTTTAGGGGGACAGGGGCTAGCGTGGCCACTGAAGCTTTCTTT
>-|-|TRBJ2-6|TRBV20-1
CSARAEPGANVLTF
TGCAGTGCTAGAGCCGAACCGGGGGCTAACGTCCTGACTTTC
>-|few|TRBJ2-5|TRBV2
CASTYDFTGTPPNQETQYF
TGTGCCAGCACCTATGACTTCACGGGCACACCTCCCAACCAAGAGACCCAGTACTTC
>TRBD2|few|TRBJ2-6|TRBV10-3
CAILGGRTGANVLTF
TGTGCCATCCTCGGCGGGAGGACCGGGGCCAACGTCCTGACTTTC